The next 29 T cell receptor beta chains were all read from a single sample in a study of T-cell reconstitution after alpha-beta-depleted transplantation in children. Preparation of the TCRbeta library involved a method that used unique molecular identifiers. TCRdb reprocessed the PCR reads with MiXCR, giving one entry per CDR3 protein. The sample includes some 600,000 distinct CDR3 sequences, over 10% of them seen just once. The sample was PBMCs, mostly from graft donor cells, taken 360 days after TCRalphabeta/CD19-depleted stem cell transplant. The receptor set was obtained from a male patient under 18 who had a stem cell transplant for acute myeloid leukemia, so the T cells may come from the graft donor.

This clonotype was counted ten times or more. The chain uses TRBV10-3 and TRBJ2-7, with TRBD2 as a possible D gene (6 bases). Germline V gene sequence: CDR1 ENHRY, CDR2 SYGVKD. Trimming removed 4 bases from V and 4 bases from J, with 14 bases in between. CDR3 size: 14 residues. CDR3 DNA: TGTGCCATCAGTGGTACGGGGGTGGGATACGAGCAGTACTTC. Translating gives CAISGTGVGYEQYF.

This clonotype was found many times. The chain couples TRBV7-9 to TRBJ2-3; 8 bases fit TRBD1. There are 15 residues in the CDR3. The junction had 9 bases not matched to a gene; V was cut back by 8 bases and J by 2 bases. In germline, CDR1 is SEHNR, CDR2 FQNEAQ (reference sequence). The CDR3 loop is CASPVETGATDTQYF. CDR3 in DNA: TGTGCCAGCCCCGTCGAGACAGGGGCCACAGATACGCAGTATTTT.

The chain recombines TRBV20-1 with TRBJ1-6; D gene uncertain. With 2 bases removed from V and 6 bases from J, the gap between germline ends came to 5 bases. The CDR3 consists of 12 residues. Germline CDR1 and CDR2: DFQATT and SNEGSKA (reference sequence). CDR3 residues: CSARTSNSPLHF. In DNA, the CDR3 is TGCAGTGCTAGAACCTCTAATTCACCCCTCCACTTT.

A few counts support this clonotype. CDR3 coding DNA: TGTGCCAGCAGCCGCCGGACAGGGGTGAGCTCCTATAATTCACCCCTCCACTTT. Translation: CASSRRTGVSSYNSPLHF. The chain combines TRBV6-5 with TRBJ1-6; 9 nucleotides line up with TRBD1. This CDR3 contains 18 residues. J was trimmed by 0 bases and V by 6 bases; bases with no gene match: 9. Germline values: CDR1 MNHEY, CDR2 SVGAGI.

This clonotype showed up just a few times. The rearrangement links TRBV30 to TRBJ1-2; D not resolved. This CDR3 comprises 11 residues. Per the germline V gene, CDR1 is GTSNPN and CDR2 is SVGIG (reference sequence). Trimming removed 3 bases at V and 5 bases at J, with 7 bases between. CDR3 sequence: CAWRGYYGYTF. The CDR3 nucleotides are TGTGCCTGGAGGGGGTATTATGGCTACACCTTC.

The chain links TRBV7-2 to TRBJ2-7, with a possible D match to TRBD2 (5 bases). Looked up from germline, CDR1 is SGHTA and CDR2 is FQGNSA. The CDR3 runs to 14 residues. Trimming took 1 base from V and 6 from J, leaving 13 bases between them. DNA of the CDR3: TGTGCCAGCAGCTTAGGGCTAGCTCGGTTCGAGCAGTACTTC. This sequence encodes CASSLGLARFEQYF.

This chain uses TRBV12-3 or TRBV12-4 with TRBJ1-5; D is unresolved. There are 13 residues in the CDR3. The ends were cut back, 3 bases at V and 7 bases at J, with 10 bases in the middle. CDR3 in amino acids: CASSFGETQPQHF. The CDR3 DNA reads as TGTGCCAGCAGTTTCGGGGAAACCCAGCCCCAGCATTTT.

This clonotype was counted a few times. The chain joins TRBV7-9 to TRBJ2-1; 8 bases align to TRBD2. There are 14 residues in the CDR3. From germline, CDR1 is SEHNR and CDR2 FQNEAQ (reference sequence). CDR3: CAGNLAGGYNEQFF. CDR3 DNA: TGTGCGGGCAATCTGGCGGGAGGCTACAATGAGCAGTTCTTC.

Many counts were recorded for this clonotype. The chain uses TRBV29-1 and TRBJ2-1; perhaps TRBD2 as D (7 bases). From germline, CDR1 is SQVTM and CDR2 ANQGSEA. The germline V and J ends were trimmed by 7 bases and 2 bases, with 15 bases remaining between them. The CDR3 loop spans 14 amino acids. The CDR3 here is CSGRAGATYNEQFF. CDR3 bases: TGCAGCGGTCGCGCGGGGGCCACCTACAATGAGCAGTTCTTC.

The V gene is TRBV4-3, the J gene TRBJ2-5, with TRBD1 as a possible D gene (6 bases). V gave up 1 base and J gave up 2 bases, with 11 bases separating them. The CDR3 has 15 residues. Per the germline V gene, CDR1 is LGHNA and CDR2 is YSLEER. The CDR3 protein is CASSQGSTGQETQYF. DNA for the CDR3: TGCGCCAGCAGCCAAGGATCGACAGGACAAGAGACCCAGTACTTC.

This clonotype was picked up a small number of times. The gene calls are TRBV20-1 and TRBJ2-1; maybe TRBD2 (5 bases). The CDR3 totals 13 residues. Germline-derived CDR1 and CDR2 are DFQATT and SNEGSKA (reference sequence). V was trimmed by 6 bases and J by 8 bases, leaving 17 bases between them. The CDR3 bases are TGCAGTGCCCTGGGGAGAGCCGTCGATGAGCAGTTCTTC. It codes for CSALGRAVDEQFF.

There are a few counts of this clonotype. The chain uses TRBV7-3 and TRBJ2-7; D is uncertain. Germline V gives CDR1 SGHTA, CDR2 FQGTGA. The CDR3 sequence is 12 residues long. Trimming took 1 base from V and 5 from J, leaving 6 bases between them. The CDR3 nucleotides are TGTGCCAGCAGCTTAAGTGGAGACGAGCAGTACTTC. Translated, it gives CASSLSGDEQYF.

This clonotype was recorded a few times. V and J are TRBV12-3 or TRBV12-4 and TRBJ1-1; D remains unclear. Trimming cost V 6 bases and J 4 bases, with 9 bases left between them. CDR3 size: 12 residues. The chain's CDR3 is CASRADFTEAFF. The CDR3 DNA sequence: TGTGCCAGCAGGGCAGATTTCACTGAAGCTTTCTTT.

The V call is TRBV7-2, the J call TRBJ2-1; 10 bases line up with TRBD2. The germline V gene encodes CDR1 SGHTA and CDR2 FQGNSA. J lost 4 bases, V lost 3 bases, and 9 bases had no gene match. The CDR3 has 17 amino acids. CDR3 sequence (DNA): TGTGCCAGCAGCTTCCGGACTAGCGGCTTACAGTACAATGAGCAGTTCTTC. This sequence encodes CASSFRTSGLQYNEQFF.

This clonotype was found a few times. V and J are TRBV18 and TRBJ2-7, with D possibly being TRBD2 (5 bases). Germline V gene lookup returns CDR1 KGHSH and CDR2 LQKENI. V lost 3 bases to trimming and J lost 4 bases, with 10 bases between them. This CDR3 is built from 13 residues. As DNA, the CDR3 is TGTGCCAGCTCACCCTTCGGGGAATACGAGCAGTACTTC. This translates into CASSPFGEYEQYF.

This chain joins TRBV3-1 and TRBJ2-5; D call uncertain. The CDR3 totals 12 residues. From germline, CDR1 is LGHDT and CDR2 YNNKEL (reference sequence). Trimming pared 3 bases from V and 4 bases from J, leaving 6 bases between. This CDR3 reads CASSHNGETQYF. The DNA of the CDR3 is TGTGCCAGCAGCCATAACGGAGAGACCCAGTACTTC.

The CDR3 is CAISGQGMTTNEQYF. The CDR3 DNA follows: TGTGCCATCAGTGGGCAGGGTATGACTACTAACGAGCAGTACTTC. The rearrangement joins TRBV10-3 to TRBJ2-7, with D perhaps matching TRBD1 or TRBD2 (5 bases each). V was pared by 4 bases and J by 5 bases, with 18 bases between. CDR1 is ENHRY, CDR2 SYGVKD, per germline. This CDR3 region has 15 residues.

Many counts were recorded for this clonotype. This chain connects TRBV21-1 to TRBJ2-1. TRBV21-1 is a listed pseudogene. The CDR3 runs to 12 residues. The DNA of the CDR3 is TGTGCCAGCAGTTTATATGACAATGAGCAGTTCTTC. Translating it yields CASSLYDNEQFF.

This clonotype was observed at least ten times. This chain uses TRBV21-1 with TRBJ2-1; TRBD2, the table's D call, lacks a check against the DNA. TRBV21-1 is designated a pseudogene. The CDR3 has 16 amino acids. As DNA, the CDR3 is TGTGCCAGCAGCGAAAAGGTCCCTTGGGCCTACAATGAGCAGTTCTTC. It specifies CASSEKVPWAYNEQFF.

The chain has TRBV28 and TRBJ1-4, with 10 bases identical to TRBD1. This CDR3 has 16 amino acids. Germline loops: CDR1 MDHEN, CDR2 SYDVKM. V shed 6 bases and J 6 bases; nucleotides not matched to a gene: 10. CDR3 sequence (DNA): TGTGCCAGCAGCCCCCCGATGGGGACAGGGGATGAAAAACTGTTTTTT. Its translation: CASSPPMGTGDEKLFF.

This clonotype showed up just a few times. The genes are TRBV7-8 and TRBJ2-2, with D possibly being TRBD2 (6 bases). Per germline, CDR1 SGHVS and CDR2 FQNEAQ. The CDR3 runs to 14 residues. The V end lost 5 bases, the J end lost 7 bases, and 14 bases lay between the germline ends. CDR3 nucleotide sequence: TGTGCCAGCAGCATGATCCCCGGGGGCGGGGAGCTGTTTTTT. Amino acids: CASSMIPGGGELFF.

V is TRBV28 and J is TRBJ1-4, with a possible D match to TRBD1 (6 bases). The V end lost 6 bases, the J end lost 8 bases, and 16 bases lay between the germline ends. Germline V gene sequence: CDR1 MDHEN, CDR2 SYDVKM. The CDR3 consists of 14 residues. The CDR3 spells CASSEGGAGEKLFF. CDR3 coding DNA: TGTGCCAGCAGCGAGGGGGGGGCCGGGGAAAAACTGTTTTTT.

The V gene is TRBV9, the J gene TRBJ2-6; D gene uncertain. The CDR3 runs to 17 residues. The germline V and J ends were trimmed by 3 bases and 5 bases, with 18 bases remaining between them. Germline V lookup: CDR1 SGDLS, CDR2 YYNGEE. CDR3 nucleotide sequence: TGTGCCAGCAGCGCCAAGGACCCAACCTCCAGGGCCAACGTCCTGACTTTC. It yields the protein CASSAKDPTSRANVLTF.

V and J are TRBV4-3 and TRBJ1-6; D remains ambiguous. Germline CDR1 reads LGHNA; CDR2 reads YSLEER. Trimming removed 1 base at V and 3 bases at J, with 10 bases between. The CDR3 is made up of 16 amino acids. The chain's CDR3 is CASSQAEPYYNSPLHF. Here the CDR3 DNA reads TGCGCCAGCAGCCAAGCGGAGCCGTACTATAATTCACCCCTCCACTTT.

This clonotype showed up just a few times. This chain connects TRBV6-2 or TRBV6-3 to TRBJ2-7; 9 bases line up with TRBD2. The V gene's germline CDR1 is MNHEY and CDR2 SVGEGT. There are 15 residues in the CDR3. The V gene end was trimmed by 4 bases and the J gene end by 1 base; junction bases not matched to a gene: 5. CDR3 bases: TGTGCCAGCAGTTGGGGACTAGCACGATCCTACGAGCAGTACTTC. It is translated as CASSWGLARSYEQYF.

This clonotype was seen a handful of times. V is TRBV14 and J is TRBJ2-7; TRBD1 is a possible D gene (6 bases). Germline CDR1 is SGHDN and CDR2 is FVKESK. Deletions cut 0 bases from V and 13 bases from J, with 22 bases between. The CDR3 contains 15 residues. The CDR3 is CASSQEGRGFDRIYF. The CDR3 DNA sequence: TGTGCCAGCAGCCAAGAGGGAAGGGGGTTTGACCGAATTTACTTC.

This clonotype was seen repeatedly, ten times or more. The CDR3 DNA is TGTGCCATCCTTCCTTCGCAGGGGGGGAATGAGCAGTTCTTC. Its translation is CAILPSQGGNEQFF. This chain connects TRBV10-3 to TRBJ2-1, with D possibly being TRBD1 or TRBD2 (7 bases each). The CDR3 covers 14 residues. The V and J ends lost 8 bases and 7 bases respectively, with 18 bases between them. CDR1 is ENHRY and CDR2 is SYGVKD in the germline V gene.

This clonotype was observed a handful of times. The rearrangement joins TRBV25-1 to TRBJ2-5; TRBD1 agrees at 12 bases. Germline V lookup: CDR1 MGHDK, CDR2 SYGVNS. V trimming: 7 bases; J trimming: 4 bases; junction bases outside the gene matches: 10. The CDR3 covers 16 residues. CDR3: CASTLGPGQGAETQYF. DNA of the CDR3: TGTGCCAGCACGCTAGGGCCGGGACAGGGGGCAGAGACCCAGTACTTC. The full variable domain, in which reference TRBV25-1 and TRBJ2-5 provide the parts outside the CDR3, is EADIYQTPRYLVIGTGKKITLECSQTMGHDKMYWYQQDPGMELHLIHYSYGVNSTEKGDLSSESTVSRIRTEHFPLTLESARPSHTSQYLCASTLGPGQGAETQYFGPGTRLLVL.

This clonotype is a singleton in its sample. The conserved final phenylalanine or tryptophan is absent from the CDR3, which likely points to a read error. The chain carries TRBV29-1 and TRBJ2-5; TRBD1 agrees at 9 bases. V lost 7 bases, J lost 2 bases, and 11 bases stayed unmatched. Germline-derived CDR1 and CDR2 are SQVTM and ANQGSEA. CDR3 length: 15 residues. CDR3 sequence: CSGQDRGIGQETQYS. The CDR3 DNA reads TGCAGCGGCCAGGACAGGGGAATAGGGCAAGAGACCCAGTACTCC.